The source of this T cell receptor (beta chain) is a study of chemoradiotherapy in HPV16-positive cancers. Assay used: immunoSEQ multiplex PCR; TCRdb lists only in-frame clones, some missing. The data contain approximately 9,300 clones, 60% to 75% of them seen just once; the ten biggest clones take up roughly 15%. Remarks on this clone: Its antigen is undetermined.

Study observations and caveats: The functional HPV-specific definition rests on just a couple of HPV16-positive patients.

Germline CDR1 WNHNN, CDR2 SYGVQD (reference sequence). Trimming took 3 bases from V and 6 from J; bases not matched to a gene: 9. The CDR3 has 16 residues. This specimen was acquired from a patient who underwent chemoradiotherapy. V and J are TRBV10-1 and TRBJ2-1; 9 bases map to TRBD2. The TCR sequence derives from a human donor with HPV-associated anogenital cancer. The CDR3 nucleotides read TGCGCCAGCAGTGATGTCCGAGCGGGGGGCCCCAATGAGCAGTTCTTC. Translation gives CASSDVRAGGPNEQFF.